The 32 T cell receptor beta chains below all came from one sample that was sequenced in a study of radiation and T cells in renal cell carcinoma. As to time point: baseline pretreatment blood. Treatment indicated: 15 Gy SBRT to primary tumor, nephrectomy 4 weeks later. The method was immunoSEQ multiplex PCR; TCRdb's version includes in-frame clones alone and lacks a portion of them. The sample lists about 150,000 clones; around 90% were seen once. The input for sequencing was blood, taken from a patient whose treatment included radiotherapy and nephrectomy. All receptors come from a woman aged 70-85 years with renal cell carcinoma.

The V gene is TRBV7-2, the J gene TRBJ1-4; maybe TRBD1 (5 bases). Trimming left V 5 bases short and J 7 bases short, with 14 bases between. Germline V lookup: CDR1 SGHTA, CDR2 FQGNSA. This CDR3 comprises 14 residues. The CDR3 sequence: CASSLTAFGEKLFF. CDR3 nucleotides: TGTGCCAGCAGCCTGACAGCATTTGGTGAAAAACTGTTTTTT.

The chain carries TRBV7-2 and TRBJ2-1; possibly TRBD1 for D (5 bases). This CDR3 comprises 13 residues. Germline CDR1 SGHTA, CDR2 FQGNSA. Trimming stripped 4 bases from V and 2 bases from J, with 6 bases between. CDR3 bases: TGTGCCAGCAGCTGGGGCCCCTACAATGAGCAGTTCTTC. It encodes CASSWGPYNEQFF.

The J gene is TRBJ1-2, the V gene TRBV30, with D hard to call. The CDR3 spans 12 residues. Per germline, CDR1 GTSNPN and CDR2 SVGIG (reference sequence). Between the trimmed V and J ends, which lost 0 bases and 6 bases, there was a span of 8 bases. The CDR3 spells CAWSVSSDGYTF. As DNA, the CDR3 is TGTGCCTGGAGTGTATCCTCGGATGGCTACACCTTC.

The CDR3 here is CAWSTQLYSNQPQHF. The CDR3 nucleotides read TGTGCCTGGAGTACCCAGCTTTACAGCAATCAGCCCCAGCATTTT. J is TRBJ1-5 and V is TRBV30; D call uncertain. The CDR3 is 15 amino acids. The V end lost 2 bases, the J end lost 1 base, and 12 bases lay between the germline ends. Germline assignment: CDR1 GTSNPN and CDR2 SVGIG (reference sequence).

This sequence joins TRBV7-2 and TRBJ1-2; 8 nucleotides match TRBD1. Germline trimming cut 5 bases from V and 5 bases from J; bases unmatched to any gene: 7. CDR1 and CDR2 (germline): SGHTA, FQGNSA. This CDR3 has 14 amino acids. DNA for the CDR3: TGTGCCAGCAGCCCAGGGACAGGTGCTTATGGCTACACCTTC. Translated: CASSPGTGAYGYTF.

The chain couples TRBV7-9 to TRBJ1-2; D perhaps matches TRBD1 (6 bases). CDR3 size: 16 residues. In germline, CDR1 is SEHNR, CDR2 FQNEAQ (reference sequence). The germline V and J ends were trimmed by 5 bases and 5 bases, with 21 bases remaining between them. CDR3 coding DNA: TGTGCCAGCAGCGCCCTGCTTCCAGGGGAAGAGTATGGCTACACCTTC. Protein sequence: CASSALLPGEEYGYTF.

This clone appeared once. V is TRBV6-1 and J is TRBJ1-1, with 7 bases matching TRBD1. Germline-derived CDR1 and CDR2 are MNHNS and SASEGT. CDR3 length: 14 amino acids. Trimming at V came to 8 bases and at J to 0 bases, leaving 6 bases not matched to a gene. DNA for the CDR3: TGTGCCAGCCAAGCCGGGACAGTGAACACTGAAGCTTTCTTT. Translated, it gives CASQAGTVNTEAFF.

J is TRBJ1-2 and V is TRBV6-5; D gene uncertain. The CDR3 loop spans 12 amino acids. V lost 5 bases, J lost 6 bases, and 10 bases lay in between. In germline, CDR1 is MNHEY, CDR2 SVGAGI. CDR3 in DNA: TGTGCCAGCAGTGCTTATGGAAATGGCTACACCTTC. Its protein is CASSAYGNGYTF.

The chain joins TRBV28 to TRBJ1-4; possibly TRBD1 for D (5 bases). The CDR3 runs 13 residues. The germline CDR1 and CDR2 sequences are MDHEN and SYDVKM. The V gene lost 3 bases and the J gene lost 14 bases, with 16 bases spanning the gap. The CDR3 region is CASSLTDTRGLFF. CDR3 bases: TGTGCCAGCAGTTTGACAGATACCCGGGGGCTGTTTTTT.

The genes are TRBV5-1 and TRBJ2-1; D not resolved. The CDR3 covers 11 residues. Looked up from germline, CDR1 is SGHRS and CDR2 is YFSETQ. Trimming stripped 4 bases from V and 9 bases from J, with 8 bases between. This CDR3 reads CASSLLGEQFF. The CDR3 nucleotides are TGCGCCAGCAGCCTCCTGGGTGAGCAGTTCTTC.

This clone was picked up one time. The CDR3 region is CASSLRMGTEAFF. CDR3 DNA: TGTGCCAGTAGTCTCCGGATGGGGACTGAAGCTTTCTTT. V and J are TRBV19 and TRBJ1-1; D gene uncertain. Trimming removed 5 bases from V and 5 bases from J, with 12 bases in between. This CDR3 spans 13 amino acids. Per the germline V gene, CDR1 is LNHDA and CDR2 is SQIVND (reference sequence). Using reference TRBV19 and TRBJ1-1 for the parts outside the CDR3, the full variable domain is DGGITQSPKYLFRKEGQNVTLSCEQNLNHDAMYWYRQDPGQGLRLIYYSQIVNDFQKGDIAEGYSVSREKKESFPLTVTSAQKNPTAFYLCASSLRMGTEAFFGQGTRLTVV.

The rearrangement joins TRBV7-2 to TRBJ2-2; D is possibly TRBD2 (6 bases). The V end was cut by 2 bases, the J end by 5 bases, with 15 bases between. Germline V gene data show CDR1 as SGHTA and CDR2 as FQGNSA. The CDR3 length is 16 residues. The CDR3 nucleotides read TGTGCCAGCAGCTTATCGGGTAGGGGAGGTACCGGGGAGCTGTTTTTT. This codes for CASSLSGRGGTGELFF.

J is TRBJ2-7 and V is TRBV2, with 7 bases matching TRBD1. Germline CDR1 reads SNHLY; CDR2 reads FYNNEI. This CDR3 is 14 amino acids long. The V gene end was trimmed by 2 bases and the J gene end by 6 bases; junction bases not matched to a gene: 7. This chain's CDR3 is CASSETGVGGEQYF. The CDR3 DNA sequence: TGTGCCAGCAGTGAAACAGGGGTCGGTGGCGAGCAGTACTTC. Full variable domain (remainder filled in from reference TRBV2 and TRBJ2-7): EPEVTQTPSHQVTQMGQEVILRCVPISNHLYFYWYRQILGQKVEFLVSFYNNEISEKSEIFDDQFSVERPDGSNFTLKIRSTKLEDSAMYFCASSETGVGGEQYFGPGTRLTVT.

This clone came up once. The chain links TRBV5-1 to TRBJ1-1, with 8 positions matching TRBD1. The CDR3 runs to 16 residues. V lost 7 bases to trimming and J lost 0 bases; unmatched junction nucleotides: 11. Germline V gives CDR1 SGHRS, CDR2 YFSETQ. The CDR3 is CASSMPTGGLNTEAFF. CDR3 DNA: TGCGCCAGCTCGATGCCAACAGGGGGATTGAACACTGAAGCTTTCTTT.

The table lists this clone with a few counts. The chain links TRBV2 to TRBJ1-1; unclear D gene. Trimming cost V 6 bases and J 3 bases, with 14 bases left between them. The CDR3 extends over 14 amino acids. Germline V gene data show CDR1 as SNHLY and CDR2 as FYNNEI. CDR3 region: CASRAGLGYTEAFF. The CDR3, as DNA: TGTGCCAGCAGGGCTGGGCTGGGGTACACTGAAGCTTTCTTT.

This clone was observed a single time. The V call is TRBV5-8, the J call TRBJ1-2; TRBD1 matches at 7 bases. Germline CDR1 reads SGHTS; CDR2 reads YDEGEE. The CDR3 has 15 amino acids. With V trimmed by 2 bases and J by 4 bases, 8 bases remained unmatched. The CDR3 reads CASSFPGTVIYGYTF. The CDR3, as DNA: TGTGCCAGCAGCTTCCCCGGGACAGTTATCTATGGCTACACCTTC.

The chain has TRBV5-1 and TRBJ2-1, with TRBD1 identical over 7 bases. Germline V gene data show CDR1 as SGHRS and CDR2 as YFSETQ. V lost 4 bases and J lost 0; bases outside the gene matches: 7. The CDR3 is 16 residues long. The CDR3 loop is CASSLGQTLSYNEQFF. DNA of the CDR3: TGCGCCAGCAGCCTGGGACAGACCCTCTCCTACAATGAGCAGTTCTTC.

V gene TRBV18 combines with J gene TRBJ2-3; 9 nucleotides line up with TRBD2. V lost 6 bases and J lost 1; bases outside the gene matches: 2. CDR1 and CDR2 from the germline V gene are KGHSH and LQKENI. The CDR3 has 14 residues. CDR3 bases: TGTGCCAGCTCTAAGCGGGGGGGCACAGATACGCAGTATTTT. Translated, it gives CASSKRGGTDTQYF.

The genes are TRBV30 and TRBJ1-5; tentatively, D is TRBD1 (5 bases). The CDR3 consists of 18 residues. Germline V lookup: CDR1 GTSNPN, CDR2 SVGIG (reference sequence). The V end lost 0 bases, the J end lost 4 bases, and 22 bases lay between the germline ends. The CDR3, as DNA: TGTGCCTGGAGTGTCGGTAGGATGAGGGGTTGGGAGAATCAGCCCCAGCATTTT. As protein: CAWSVGRMRGWENQPQHF.

With respect to this clone: In the same sample, other DNA sequences code for this CDR3. This chain connects TRBV30 to TRBJ2-3, with a weak D call TRBD1 (6 bases). Trimming pared 7 bases from V and 6 bases from J, leaving 17 bases between. The CDR3 runs 13 residues. Germline V gene data show CDR1 as GTSNPN and CDR2 as SVGIG (reference sequence). The CDR3 nucleotides read TGTGCCTCGACAGGAGGAGACACGGATACGCAGTATTTT. It codes for CASTGGDTDTQYF. The whole variable domain, filled in from reference TRBV30 and TRBJ2-3, reads SQTIHQWPATLVQPVGSPLSLECTVEGTSNPNLYWYRQAAGRGLQLLFYSVGIGQISSEVPQNLSASRPQDRQFILSSKKLLLSDSGFYLCASTGGDTDTQYFGPGTRLTVL.

This chain links TRBV5-4 with TRBJ2-2; D call uncertain. CDR1 and CDR2 from the germline V gene are SGHNT and YYREEE (reference sequence). V lost 2 bases, J lost 0 bases, and 5 bases lay in between. This CDR3 comprises 14 residues. In DNA form, the CDR3 reads TGTGCCAGCAGCTTAAGAACGAACACCGGGGAGCTGTTTTTT. Its translation is CASSLRTNTGELFF.

Note on this clone: The junction departs from germline at one end; a sequencing error may be responsible. This chain links TRBV7-7 with TRBJ2-7; TRBD2 matches 14 bases. CDR1 is SSHAT, CDR2 FNYEAQ, per germline (reference sequence). This CDR3 is 13 amino acids long. This chain's CDR3 is CASSGLAGGEQYF. DNA of the CDR3: TGTGCTAGCAGCGGACTAGCGGGGGGCGAGCAGTACTTC.

The chain carries TRBV10-3 and TRBJ2-5; TRBD2 aligns across 14 bases. The CDR3 extends over 14 amino acids. V was pared by 8 bases and J by 12 bases, with 11 bases of the junction left unmatched. Germline V gives CDR1 ENHRY, CDR2 SYGVKD. CDR3 residues: CAISPTGLAGAEYF. The CDR3 region has the DNA TGTGCCATCTCGCCTACGGGACTAGCGGGGGCCGAGTACTTC.

The rearrangement uses TRBV5-4 and TRBJ2-7, with TRBD1 identical over 9 bases. This CDR3 is 14 amino acids long. Germline CDR1 reads SGHNT; CDR2 reads YYREEE (reference sequence). J gave up 2 bases and V 6 bases, and 6 bases lay outside the gene matches. CDR3: CASNPGQGPYEQYF. CDR3 in DNA: TGTGCCAGCAATCCGGGACAGGGACCCTACGAGCAGTACTTC.

This rearrangement joins TRBV7-9 to TRBJ2-2; D is perhaps TRBD1 (6 bases). This CDR3 comprises 14 residues. Trimming shortened V by 2 bases and J by 7 bases, and 11 bases separated the two germline ends. Looked up from germline, CDR1 is SEHNR and CDR2 is FQNEAQ (reference sequence). The CDR3, as DNA: TGTGCCAGCAGCTTACAGGGGTTCGACGGGGAGCTGTTTTTT. As protein: CASSLQGFDGELFF.

The V gene is TRBV7-2, the J gene TRBJ1-5; TRBD1 matches at 9 bases. This CDR3 has 15 residues. Germline V gives CDR1 SGHTA, CDR2 FQGNSA. Trimming at V came to 5 bases and at J to 4 bases, leaving 6 bases not matched to a gene. This CDR3 reads CASSLGQGKNQPQHF. CDR3 nucleotides: TGTGCCAGCAGCCTCGGACAGGGGAAGAATCAGCCCCAGCATTTT.

The chain carries TRBV19 and TRBJ1-1, with D hard to call. The CDR3 totals 15 residues. CDR1 and CDR2 from the germline V gene are LNHDA and SQIVND (reference sequence). V was shortened by 1 base and J by 3 bases, with 12 bases between the two germline ends. The chain's CDR3 is CASSIAVRKDTEAFF. The DNA of the CDR3 is TGTGCCAGTAGTATAGCGGTCAGGAAAGACACTGAAGCTTTCTTT. The whole variable domain, remainder taken from reference TRBV19 and TRBJ1-1, is DGGITQSPKYLFRKEGQNVTLSCEQNLNHDAMYWYRQDPGQGLRLIYYSQIVNDFQKGDIAEGYSVSREKKESFPLTVTSAQKNPTAFYLCASSIAVRKDTEAFFGQGTRLTVV.

The chain couples TRBV7-2 to TRBJ2-3; 9 bases match TRBD1. V shed 5 bases and J 5 bases; nucleotides not matched to a gene: 8. Per the germline V gene, CDR1 is SGHTA and CDR2 is FQGNSA. This CDR3 spans 15 amino acids. The CDR3: CASSVRGGQGDTQYF. The CDR3 region has the DNA TGTGCCAGCAGCGTTAGAGGGGGACAGGGAGATACGCAGTATTTT.

The chain couples TRBV25-1 to TRBJ1-1; a weak D match, TRBD1 (5 bases). Between the trimmed V and J ends, which lost 6 bases and 4 bases, there was a span of 12 bases. The germline gives CDR1 MGHDK, CDR2 SYGVNS. This CDR3 contains 13 residues. CDR3 sequence (DNA): TGTGCCAGCAGGATCGGGGGGGGCACTGAAGCTTTCTTT. Residues: CASRIGGGTEAFF.

The V call is TRBV19, the J call TRBJ1-4; TRBD1 might be the D (5 bases). Per germline, CDR1 LNHDA and CDR2 SQIVND (reference sequence). The CDR3 contains 13 residues. Trimming took off 5 bases at V and 6 bases at J, with 10 bases between the two ends. CDR3 amino acids: CASSWGMDEKLFF. CDR3 bases: TGTGCCAGTAGTTGGGGGATGGATGAAAAACTGTTTTTT.

The rearrangement joins TRBV2 to TRBJ1-6; D is possibly TRBD1 (5 bases). Germline V gene lookup returns CDR1 SNHLY and CDR2 FYNNEI. V lost 1 base and J 10 bases, leaving 14 bases between the germline ends. This CDR3 region has 15 residues. The CDR3 bases are TGTGCCAGCAGTGAAGGTTGGAGGGGTCGCTCACCCCTCCACTTT. Translated: CASSEGWRGRSPLHF.

V gene TRBV28 combines with J gene TRBJ1-2, with 9 positions matching TRBD1. This CDR3 region has 15 residues. The V and J ends lost 2 bases and 4 bases, in that order; junction bases with no gene match: 5. Germline V gene sequence: CDR1 MDHEN, CDR2 SYDVKM. CDR3 region: CASSLGTGGFYGYTF. Written as DNA, the CDR3 is TGTGCCAGCAGTTTAGGAACAGGGGGCTTCTATGGCTACACCTTC.